A single T cell receptor (beta chain) is shown here with its context. The source of the sample is a study of blood T cells in healthy people across ages. With 7 bases clipped from V and 1 base from J, the junction kept 10 bases outside the gene matches. The CDR3 extends over 15 amino acids. Per the germline V gene, CDR1 is SQVTM and CDR2 is ANQGSEA. For the second PCR, which ran for roughly 7 to 11 cycles, a sample-barcoded 5' primer and a J-beta primer mix were used. Each CDR3 protein is one row after TCRdb ran MiXCR on the 5' RACE reads. Among just over 1 million distinct CDR3 sequences listed, under 45% were seen once.

Sequencing was done on a sample of blood. This TCR was recovered from a woman aged 55-69 years in good health. The chain recombines TRBV29-1 with TRBJ2-3; 8 bases align to TRBD1. CDR3 in amino acids: CSALDAGQGTDTQYF. CDR3 in DNA: TGCAGCGCCCTCGACGCGGGACAGGGCACAGATACGCAGTATTTT.